A single sample is the source of the 4 T cell receptor beta chains below, sequenced in a study of STAT5B mutations in CD4+ large granular lymphocyte leukemia. Clones were sequenced by immunoSEQ multiplex PCR, and TCRdb holds only the in-frame ones, with some missing. The repertoire holds about 40,000 clones, with roughly 79% as singletons. Sequencing used CD4+ T cells from blood buffy coats. Receptor source: a human donor in good health.

This sequence joins TRBV5-4 and TRBJ2-7; TRBD1 is a possible D gene (6 bases). This CDR3 has 15 residues. The ends were cut back, 3 bases at V and 6 bases at J, with 19 bases in the middle. Germline loops: CDR1 SGHNT, CDR2 YYREEE (reference sequence). The CDR3 DNA reads as TGTGCCAGCAGCTCCCCGGGCACACTAGGGGGCGAGCAGTACTTC. Its translation is CASSSPGTLGGEQYF. Based on the CDR3 plus reference TRBV5-4 and TRBJ2-7, the full variable domain is ETGVTQSPTHLIKTRGQQVTLRCSSQSGHNTVSWYQQALGQGPQFIFQYYREEENGRGNFPPRFSGLQFPNYSSELNVNALELDDSALYLCASSSPGTLGGEQYFGPGTRLTVT.

The chain recombines TRBV10-3 with TRBJ2-3, with TRBD1 matching over 11 bases. Germline values: CDR1 ENHRY, CDR2 SYGVKD. With 10 bases clipped from V and 3 bases from J, the junction kept 6 bases outside the gene matches. The CDR3 spans 14 residues. DNA for the CDR3: TGTGCCACCGGCGGGGACAGGGGGACAGATACGCAGTATTTT. Amino acid sequence: CATGGDRGTDTQYF.

DNA for the CDR3: TGTGCCAGCAGTTTAAGACAGCCCGGGAGCTCCTATAATTCACCCCTCCACTTT. It is translated as CASSLRQPGSSYNSPLHF. The rearrangement links TRBV28 to TRBJ1-6; D possibly corresponds to TRBD1 (5 bases). The CDR3 extends over 18 amino acids. In germline, CDR1 is MDHEN, CDR2 SYDVKM. The V end was cut by 2 bases, the J end by 0 bases, with 14 bases between.

Only one count was recorded for this clone. V and J are TRBV11-3 and TRBJ2-5; TRBD2 agrees at 16 bases. The CDR3 has 17 amino acids. The germline V gene has CDR1 SGHNT and CDR2 YENEEA. Trimming removed 3 bases from V and 5 bases from J; junction bases left unmatched: 6. CDR3: CASSLGLAGGPGETQYF. As DNA, the CDR3 is TGTGCCAGCAGCTTGGGACTAGCGGGAGGGCCGGGGGAGACCCAGTACTTC.